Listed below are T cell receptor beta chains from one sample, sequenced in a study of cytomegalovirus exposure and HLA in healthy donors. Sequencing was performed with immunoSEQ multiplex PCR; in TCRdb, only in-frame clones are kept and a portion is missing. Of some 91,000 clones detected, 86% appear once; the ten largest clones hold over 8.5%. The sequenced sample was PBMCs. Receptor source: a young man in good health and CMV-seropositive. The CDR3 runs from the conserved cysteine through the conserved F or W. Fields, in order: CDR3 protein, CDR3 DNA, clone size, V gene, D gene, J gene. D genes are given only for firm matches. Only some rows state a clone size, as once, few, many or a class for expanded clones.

CSVASGPREGYTF TGCAGCGTTGCCTCTGGACCGAGGGAAGGCTACACCTTC few TRBV29-1 . TRBJ1-2
CASRAGVNLHEQYF TGTGCCAGCCGGGCAGGGGTTAACCTGCACGAGCAGTACTTC once TRBV2 . TRBJ2-7
CASSNPTHVYGYTF TGTGCCAGCAGCAACCCGACTCATGTCTATGGCTACACCTTC . TRBV11-2 . TRBJ1-2
CASSFPLNTEAFF TGTGCCAGCAGTTTTCCCTTGAACACTGAAGCTTTCTTT . TRBV28 . TRBJ1-1
CASSTTGNRNTIYF TGTGCCAGCAGCACAACCGGGAACAGAAACACCATATATTTT . TRBV7-2 . TRBJ1-3
CASSPTDSYEQYF TGTGCCAGCAGCCCGACAGACTCCTACGAGCAGTACTTC . TRBV5-1 . TRBJ2-7
CASSEGGGGTVYEQYF TGTGCCAGCAGTGAAGGAGGCGGCGGAACCGTCTACGAGCAGTACTTC . TRBV2 . TRBJ2-7
CASSRVVTGELFF TGTGCCAGCAGCCGAGTCGTCACCGGGGAGCTGTTTTTT . TRBV7-3 . TRBJ2-2
CASSLEGTSGEQYF TGTGCCAGCAGCTTAGAAGGGACTAGCGGCGAGCAGTACTTC . TRBV7-6 TRBD2 TRBJ2-7
CASSLVRGAPKNIQYF TGTGCCAGCAGCTTAGTCAGGGGGGCGCCCAAAAACATTCAGTACTTC . TRBV11-3 . TRBJ2-4
CASRTISLGETQYF TGCGCCAGCAGGACTATCTCCCTAGGAGAGACCCAGTACTTC . TRBV5-1 . TRBJ2-5
CASSLRTRIAQYF TGTGCCAGCAGTTTACGGACTAGGATTGCGCAGTACTTC . TRBV27 TRBD2 TRBJ2-7
CSVRTPPGELFF TGCAGCGTCCGGACACCCCCCGGGGAGCTGTTTTTT . TRBV29-1 . TRBJ2-2
CASSLGPGGSQPQHF TGTGCCAGCAGTTTAGGGCCAGGGGGTAGCCAGCCCCAGCATTTT . TRBV28 TRBD1 TRBJ1-5
CASSLAVTSKGQETQYF TGTGCTAGCAGCTTAGCGGTGACTAGTAAGGGACAAGAGACCCAGTACTTC . TRBV7-7 . TRBJ2-5
CASSTTGKGYGYTF TGTGCCAGCAGTACCACAGGGAAGGGCTATGGCTACACCTTC . TRBV28 . TRBJ1-2
CASSIGRLAGRETQYF TGTGCCAGTAGTATCGGTAGGCTAGCGGGAAGGGAGACCCAGTACTTC . TRBV19 TRBD2 TRBJ2-5
CASSEAQGFGGYTF TGTGCCAGCAGTGAAGCGCAGGGGTTTGGCGGCTACACCTTC . TRBV6-1 . TRBJ1-2
CASSLGALNEQFF TGTGCCAGCAGCTTAGGGGCCTTGAATGAGCAGTTCTTC . TRBV7-6 . TRBJ2-1
CASSYRGRFDGGELFF TGTGCCAGCAGCTACAGGGGGCGCTTCGACGGCGGGGAGCTGTTTTTT . TRBV6-5 TRBD1 TRBJ2-2
CASSLDFGRKTQYF TGTGCCAGCAGTTTAGATTTCGGGAGAAAGACCCAGTACTTC . TRBV27 . TRBJ2-5
CASSSDYNQPQHF TGTGCCAGCAGCTCGGACTACAATCAGCCCCAGCATTTT . TRBV7-2 . TRBJ1-5
CASSLGQPSHQPQHF TGTGCCAGCAGCTTGGGACAGCCGTCGCATCAGCCCCAGCATTTT . TRBV5-8 . TRBJ1-5
CSSSLARHSEQYF TGTTCCAGCAGCTTGGCCAGACACAGCGAGCAGTACTTC . TRBV7-9 . TRBJ2-7
CASSETPSEQYF TGTGCCAGCAGTGAAACACCGTCCGAGCAGTACTTC . TRBV6-1 . TRBJ2-7
CASSLRTGNTGELFF TGCGCCAGCAGCCTAAGGACAGGGAACACCGGGGAGCTGTTTTTT . TRBV5-1 TRBD1 TRBJ2-2
CASSLEGSEKLFF TGTGCCAGCAGCTTAGAAGGGAGTGAAAAACTGTTTTTT . TRBV7-9 . TRBJ1-4
CASSRDTISYEQYF TGTGCCAGCAGCCGTGACACCATCTCCTACGAGCAGTACTTC few TRBV7-2 . TRBJ2-7
CAWSGVGVVEQFF TGTGCCTGGAGTGGGGTAGGGGTGGTTGAGCAGTTCTTC once TRBV30 . TRBJ2-1
CASSLGTSGRISWETQYF TGTGCCAGCAGCTTAGGGACTAGCGGGAGGATTAGCTGGGAGACCCAGTACTTC . TRBV7-6 TRBD2 TRBJ2-5
CASRPGQETQYF TGTGCCAGCAGGCCGGGTCAAGAGACCCAGTACTTC few TRBV2 . TRBJ2-5
CASGAGTSGRLRETQYF TGCGCCAGCGGCGCCGGGACTAGCGGGAGATTGAGGGAGACCCAGTACTTC . TRBV5-1 TRBD2 TRBJ2-5
CASSFRATLGGDEKLFF TGTGCCAGCAGCTTCCGAGCGACCCTCGGAGGCGATGAAAAACTGTTTTTT . TRBV11-2 . TRBJ1-4
CASSLPRDRGRGANYGYTF TGTGCCAGCAGCTTGCCCCGGGACAGGGGGCGAGGAGCTAACTATGGCTACACCTTC . TRBV5-5 TRBD1 TRBJ1-2